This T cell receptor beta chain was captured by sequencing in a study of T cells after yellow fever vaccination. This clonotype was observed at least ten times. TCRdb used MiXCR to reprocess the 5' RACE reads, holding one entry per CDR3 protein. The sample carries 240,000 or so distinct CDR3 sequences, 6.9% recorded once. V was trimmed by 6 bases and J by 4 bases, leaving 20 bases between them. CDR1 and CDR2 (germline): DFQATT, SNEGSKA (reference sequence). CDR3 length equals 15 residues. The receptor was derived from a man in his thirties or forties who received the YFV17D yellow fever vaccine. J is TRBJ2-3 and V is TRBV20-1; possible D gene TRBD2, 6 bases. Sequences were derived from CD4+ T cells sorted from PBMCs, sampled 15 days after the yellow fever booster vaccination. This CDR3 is CSAARAGGNSDTQYF. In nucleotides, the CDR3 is TGCAGTGCCGCACGGGCGGGCGGGAACTCAGATACGCAGTATTTT.